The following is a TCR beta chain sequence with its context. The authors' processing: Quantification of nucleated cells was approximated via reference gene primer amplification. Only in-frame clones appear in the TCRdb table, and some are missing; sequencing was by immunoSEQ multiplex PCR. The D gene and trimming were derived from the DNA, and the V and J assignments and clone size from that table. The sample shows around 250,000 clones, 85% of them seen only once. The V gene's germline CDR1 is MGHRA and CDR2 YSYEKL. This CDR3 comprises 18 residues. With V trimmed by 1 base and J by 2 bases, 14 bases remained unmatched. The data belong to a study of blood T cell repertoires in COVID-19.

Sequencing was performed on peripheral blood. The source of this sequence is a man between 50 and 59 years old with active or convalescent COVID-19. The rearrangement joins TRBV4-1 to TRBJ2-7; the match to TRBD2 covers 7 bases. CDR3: CASSQVAQASGPTYEQYF. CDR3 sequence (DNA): TGCGCCAGCAGCCAAGTGGCGCAGGCTAGCGGTCCTACCTACGAGCAGTACTTC.